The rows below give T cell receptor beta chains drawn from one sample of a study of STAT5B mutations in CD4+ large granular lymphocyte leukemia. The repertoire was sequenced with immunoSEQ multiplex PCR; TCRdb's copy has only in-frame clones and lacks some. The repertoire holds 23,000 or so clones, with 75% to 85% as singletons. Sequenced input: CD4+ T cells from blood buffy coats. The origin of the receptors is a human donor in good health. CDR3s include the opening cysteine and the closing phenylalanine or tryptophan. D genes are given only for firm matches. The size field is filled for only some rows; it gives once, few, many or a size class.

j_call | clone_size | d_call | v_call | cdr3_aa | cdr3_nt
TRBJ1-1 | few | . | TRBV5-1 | CASRRAEQNTEAFF | TGCGCCAGCCGACGGGCAGAACAGAACACTGAAGCTTTCTTT
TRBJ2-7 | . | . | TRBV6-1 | CASSARTEAYEQYF | TGTGCCAGCAGTGCCCGGACGGAAGCCTACGAGCAGTACTTC
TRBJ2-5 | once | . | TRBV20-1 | CSARDWETQYF | TGCAGTGCTAGAGATTGGGAGACCCAGTACTTC
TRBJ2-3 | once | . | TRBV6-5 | CASSYSIGGGTDTQYF | TGTGCCAGCAGTTACTCGATCGGTGGCGGCACAGATACGCAGTATTTT
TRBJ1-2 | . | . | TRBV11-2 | CASSLAVSNYGYTF | TGTGCCAGCAGCCTAGCCGTCTCTAACTATGGCTACACCTTC
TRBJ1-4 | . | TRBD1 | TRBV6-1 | CASSELDREREKLFF | TGTGCCAGCAGTGAACTTGACAGGGAGAGGGAAAAACTGTTTTTT
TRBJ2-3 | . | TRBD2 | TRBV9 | CASSVVGGRVDTQYF | TGTGCCAGCAGCGTAGTAGGCGGGAGGGTAGATACGCAGTATTTT
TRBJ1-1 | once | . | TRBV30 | CASRRGGTRAEAFF | TGTGCCAGCCGACGGGGGGGCACTAGGGCTGAAGCTTTCTTT
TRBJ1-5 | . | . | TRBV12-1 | CASSFRPPRPQHF | TGTGCCAGCAGCTTTCGGCCTCCTCGGCCCCAGCATTTT
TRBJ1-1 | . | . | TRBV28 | CASSLFLGQTEAFF | TGTGCCAGCAGTTTATTTCTGGGTCAAACTGAAGCTTTCTTT